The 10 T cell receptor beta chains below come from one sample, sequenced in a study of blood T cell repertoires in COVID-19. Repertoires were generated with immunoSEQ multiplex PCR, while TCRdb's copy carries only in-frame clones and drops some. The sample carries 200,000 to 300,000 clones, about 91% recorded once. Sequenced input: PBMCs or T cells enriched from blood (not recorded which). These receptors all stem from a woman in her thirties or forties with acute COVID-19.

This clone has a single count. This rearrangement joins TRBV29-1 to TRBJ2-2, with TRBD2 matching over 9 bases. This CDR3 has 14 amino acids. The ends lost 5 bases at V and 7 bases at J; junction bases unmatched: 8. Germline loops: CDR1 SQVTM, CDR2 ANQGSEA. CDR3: CSVHVAGEDGELFF. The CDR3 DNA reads TGCAGCGTTCATGTAGCGGGAGAGGACGGGGAGCTGTTTTTT.

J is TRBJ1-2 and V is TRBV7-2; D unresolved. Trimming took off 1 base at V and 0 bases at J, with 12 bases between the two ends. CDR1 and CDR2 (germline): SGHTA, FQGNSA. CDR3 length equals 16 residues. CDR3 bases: TGTGCCAGCAGCTTAGATTACAGAGCTGCTAACTATGGCTACACCTTC. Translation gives CASSLDYRAANYGYTF.

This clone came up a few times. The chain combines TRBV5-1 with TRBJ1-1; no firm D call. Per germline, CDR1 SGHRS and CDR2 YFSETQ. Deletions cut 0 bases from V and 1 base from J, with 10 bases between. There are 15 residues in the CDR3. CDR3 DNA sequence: TGCGCCAGCAGCTTGGTTGGTAGCTGGAACACTGAAGCTTTCTTT. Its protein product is CASSLVGSWNTEAFF. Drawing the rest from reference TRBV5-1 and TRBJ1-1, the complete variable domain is KAGVTQTPRYLIKTRGQQVTLSCSPISGHRSVSWYQQTPGQGLQFLFEYFSETQRNKGNFPGRFSGRQFSNSRSEMNVSTLELGDSALYLCASSLVGSWNTEAFFGQGTRLTVV.

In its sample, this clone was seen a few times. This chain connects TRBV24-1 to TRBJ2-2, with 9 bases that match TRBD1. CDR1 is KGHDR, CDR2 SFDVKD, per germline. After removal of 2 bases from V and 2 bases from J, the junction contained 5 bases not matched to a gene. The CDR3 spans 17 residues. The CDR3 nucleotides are TGTGCCACCAGTGATTCTCCGGGACAGGGAAACACCGGGGAGCTGTTTTTT. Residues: CATSDSPGQGNTGELFF.

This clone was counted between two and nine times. The CDR3 is CASSSGTYYEQYF. Written as DNA, the CDR3 is TGCGCCAGCAGCTCAGGGACATACTACGAGCAGTACTTC. The chain carries TRBV5-1 and TRBJ2-7; weak D call: TRBD1 (6 bases). Trimming cost V 3 bases and J 3 bases, with 10 bases left between them. The germline gives CDR1 SGHRS, CDR2 YFSETQ. CDR3 size: 13 residues.

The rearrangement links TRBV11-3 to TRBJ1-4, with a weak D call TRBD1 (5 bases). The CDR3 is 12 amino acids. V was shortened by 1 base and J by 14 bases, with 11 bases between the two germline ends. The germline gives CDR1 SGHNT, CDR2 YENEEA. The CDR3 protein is CASSLASGGLFF. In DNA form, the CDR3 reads TGTGCCAGCAGCTTAGCTTCCGGGGGGCTGTTTTTT.

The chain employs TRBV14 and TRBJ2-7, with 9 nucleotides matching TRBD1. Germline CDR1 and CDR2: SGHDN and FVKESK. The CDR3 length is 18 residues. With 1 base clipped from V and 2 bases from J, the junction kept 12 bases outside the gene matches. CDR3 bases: TGTGCCAGCAGCCAAGCACAGGACAGGGGCATAAGGACCTACGAGCAGTACTTC. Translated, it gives CASSQAQDRGIRTYEQYF.

CDR3 protein: CASSLSGVGGYTF. The CDR3 nucleotides are TGTGCCAGCAGCTTATCAGGGGTAGGCGGCTACACCTTC. The chain combines TRBV7-3 with TRBJ1-2; D may be TRBD1 (6 bases). V lost 2 bases to trimming and J lost 8 bases, with 12 bases between them. The CDR3 is 13 residues long. CDR1 and CDR2 (germline): SGHTA, FQGTGA.

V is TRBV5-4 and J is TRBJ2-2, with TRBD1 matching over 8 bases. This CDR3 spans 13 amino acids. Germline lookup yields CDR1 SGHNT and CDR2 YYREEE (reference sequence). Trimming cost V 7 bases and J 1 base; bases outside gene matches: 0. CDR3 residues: CASGTGNTGELFF. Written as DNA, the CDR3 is TGTGCCAGCGGGACAGGGAACACCGGGGAGCTGTTTTTT.

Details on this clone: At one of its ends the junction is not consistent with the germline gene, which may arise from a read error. DNA for the CDR3: TGTGCTAGCAGCCACGGACAGGGGGCGGCAGATACGCAGTATTTT. The encoded protein is CASSHGQGAADTQYF. The chain employs TRBV7-7 and TRBJ2-3, with 11 bases fitting TRBD1. Looked up from germline, CDR1 is SSHAT and CDR2 is FNYEAQ (reference sequence). There are 15 residues in the CDR3.